The 10 T cell receptor beta chains below come from one sample, sequenced in a study of shared clonotypes between healthy human individuals. Some clones are missing from TCRdb's copy, which holds only in-frame ones; the method was immunoSEQ multiplex PCR. Of roughly 1 million clones listed, around 75% are singletons. Sequencing used memory CD4+ T cells sorted from blood. Sample subset: CD45RA-negative fraction. All receptors derive from a man between 18 and 29 years old in good health.

V gene TRBV7-9 combines with J gene TRBJ1-2; D is perhaps TRBD1 (6 bases). Trimming removed 8 bases from V and 2 bases from J, with 9 bases in between. CDR1 and CDR2 (germline): SEHNR, FQNEAQ (reference sequence). The CDR3 totals 12 residues. The CDR3 DNA reads TGTGCCAGCGGGGGCGCGAACTATGGCTACACCTTC. This sequence encodes CASGGANYGYTF.

Only a few counts were recorded for this clone. The rearrangement uses TRBV9 and TRBJ2-1; 9 bases match TRBD2. CDR1 is SGDLS, CDR2 YYNGEE, per germline. The J segment lost 0 bases and the V segment lost 0 bases, leaving 10 bases of the junction unmatched. This CDR3 has 19 residues. The CDR3 spells CASSVAVGGSGGSYNEQFF. Here the CDR3 DNA reads TGTGCCAGCAGCGTAGCTGTTGGGGGTAGCGGGGGCTCCTACAATGAGCAGTTCTTC.

This chain joins TRBV5-1 and TRBJ1-6, with D perhaps matching TRBD1 (6 bases). Germline values: CDR1 SGHRS, CDR2 YFSETQ. The CDR3 has 15 amino acids. V was cut by 2 bases and J by 10 bases, with 16 bases left in between. The CDR3 DNA sequence: TGCGCCAGCAGCTTCGGGGGGCTGGAGGCGTCACCCCTCCACTTT. This sequence encodes CASSFGGLEASPLHF.

Here the CDR3 reads CAISEGRGATNEKLFF. In DNA, the CDR3 is TGTGCCATCAGTGAGGGCAGGGGTGCTACTAATGAAAAACTGTTTTTT. The chain uses TRBV10-3 and TRBJ1-4, with D possibly matching TRBD1 (6 bases). V was cut by 2 bases and J by 2 bases, with 12 bases left in between. Germline CDR1 ENHRY, CDR2 SYGVKD. The CDR3 contains 16 residues.

The V gene is TRBV4-3, the J gene TRBJ1-5; D is uncertain. Trimming pared 1 base from V and 0 bases from J, leaving 7 bases between. From germline, CDR1 is LGHNA and CDR2 YSLEER. The CDR3 sequence is 15 residues long. The CDR3 is CASSQGLHSNQPQHF. CDR3 nucleotide sequence: TGCGCCAGCAGCCAAGGACTGCATAGCAATCAGCCCCAGCATTTT.

This chain uses TRBV6-6 with TRBJ1-2, with D perhaps TRBD1 (5 bases). Per germline, CDR1 MNHNY and CDR2 SVGAGI (reference sequence). The length of the CDR3 is 13 residues. The V and J ends lost 2 bases and 7 bases respectively, with 11 bases between them. CDR3 DNA: TGTGCCAGCAGTTACGACAGAGTCTCTGGCTACACCTTC. It is translated as CASSYDRVSGYTF.

V usage is TRBV5-1 and J usage is TRBJ1-1; 7 bases are shared with TRBD1. Germline loops: CDR1 SGHRS, CDR2 YFSETQ. The CDR3 spans 15 residues. Losses at the gene ends were 3 bases for V and 1 base for J; bases not matched to a gene: 6. The CDR3 here is CASSWSTGTNTEAFF. The DNA of the CDR3 is TGCGCCAGCAGCTGGTCGACAGGGACGAACACTGAAGCTTTCTTT.

This clone was observed a few times. This chain uses TRBV10-3 with TRBJ1-1, with D unresolved. This CDR3 has 13 amino acids. The germline CDR1 and CDR2 sequences are ENHRY and SYGVKD. The V end lost 6 bases, the J end lost 10 bases, and 18 bases lay between the germline ends. CDR3: CAISPQPGSSAFF. In DNA, the CDR3 is TGTGCCATCAGCCCACAGCCGGGGTCGTCAGCTTTCTTT.

The CDR3, as DNA: TGTGCCAGCAGCATCGGGACTAGCTACGAGCAGTACTTC. Its protein product is CASSIGTSYEQYF. The chain uses TRBV9 and TRBJ2-7, with 8 bases aligning to TRBD2. The J segment lost 3 bases and the V segment lost 4 bases, leaving 3 bases of the junction unmatched. The CDR3 length is 13 residues. Germline V gene sequence: CDR1 SGDLS, CDR2 YYNGEE.

This clone appeared a few times. The chain recombines TRBV12-2 with TRBJ2-2; the DNA was not used to check the table's D call, TRBD2. TRBV12-2 is shown as a pseudogene. The CDR3 sequence is 16 residues long. The DNA of the CDR3 is TGTGCAAGTCGCCCTTATAGCGGGAGGAACACCGGGGAGCTGTTTTTT. Its translation is CASRPYSGRNTGELFF.